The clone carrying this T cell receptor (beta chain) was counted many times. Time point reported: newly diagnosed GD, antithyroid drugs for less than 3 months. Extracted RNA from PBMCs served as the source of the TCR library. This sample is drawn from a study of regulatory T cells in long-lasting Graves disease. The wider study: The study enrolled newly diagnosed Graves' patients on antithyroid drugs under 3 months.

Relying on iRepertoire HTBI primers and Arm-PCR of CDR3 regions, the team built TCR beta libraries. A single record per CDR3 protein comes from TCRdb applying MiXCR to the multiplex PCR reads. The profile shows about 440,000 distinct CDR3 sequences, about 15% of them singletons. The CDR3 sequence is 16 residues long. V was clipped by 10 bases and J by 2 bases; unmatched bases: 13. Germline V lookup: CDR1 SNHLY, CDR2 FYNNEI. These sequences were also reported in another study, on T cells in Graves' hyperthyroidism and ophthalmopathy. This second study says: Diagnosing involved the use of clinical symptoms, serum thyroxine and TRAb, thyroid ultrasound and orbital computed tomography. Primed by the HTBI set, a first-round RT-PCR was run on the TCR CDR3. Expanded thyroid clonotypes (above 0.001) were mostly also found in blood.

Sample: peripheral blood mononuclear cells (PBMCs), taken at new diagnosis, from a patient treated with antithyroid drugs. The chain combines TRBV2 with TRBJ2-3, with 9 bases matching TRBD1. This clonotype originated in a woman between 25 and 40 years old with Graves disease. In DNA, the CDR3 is TGTGCCAACACCGATTCCCGGACAGGGGACACAGATACGCAGTATTTT. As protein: CANTDSRTGDTDTQYF.